This T cell receptor (beta chain) was retrieved from a study of vaccination and CD4 T cells after COVID-19. For this clonotype: Its antigen remains unknown.

The time point is: late sampling 161 to 241 days after vaccination in three convalescent patients. Treatment defined: approximately 10-day PBMC culture with coronavirus spike peptide pools or control peptides (ViraFEST assay). An Oncomine TCR Beta short-read assay was used to sequence the DNA from cultured CD4+ T cells. TCRdb called the PCR reads again in MiXCR, with one record for every CDR3 protein. The table shows tens of thousands of distinct CDR3 sequences, with 32% occurring only once. Deletions cut 5 bases from V and 7 bases from J, with 9 bases between. Germline V lookup: CDR1 MNHEY, CDR2 SMNVEV (reference sequence). The CDR3 is 13 amino acids.

The sequencing used CD4+ T cells from blood, cultured in vitro, collected about 7 months after SARS-CoV-2 vaccination. The J gene is TRBJ1-6, the V gene TRBV27; D is unclear. The sequence came from a human donor who had recovered from COVID-19. The CDR3 loop reads CASSPRGNSPLHF. Written as DNA, the CDR3 is TGTGCCAGCAGTCCGCGAGGGAATTCACCCCTCCACTTT.